The clone carrying this TCR beta chain was detected many times. Antigen unknown. Combining iRepertoire HTBI primers with Arm-PCR of CDR3 regions, the authors built TCR beta libraries. Each CDR3 protein gets one entry after TCRdb re-called the multiplex PCR reads with MiXCR. Of about 420,000 distinct CDR3 sequences listed, about a sixth are singletons. The data derive from a study of regulatory T cells in long-lasting Graves disease. The time point denotes: newly diagnosed GD, antithyroid drugs for less than 3 months. PBMCs were the source of the RNA used for TCR sequencing. It was American Thyroid Association guidelines that determined Graves' disease diagnosis. CDR3 size: 13 residues. The V end lost 3 bases, the J end lost 3 bases, and 9 bases lay between the germline ends. CDR1 is MDHEN and CDR2 is SYDVKM in the germline V gene. Study findings and constraints: TRBV28 was favored in persistent disease, as were TRBJ1-2 and TRBJ2-5.

This sample also appeared in a second study, on T cells in Graves' hyperthyroidism and ophthalmopathy. That investigation notes: Each diagnosis was grounded in clinical symptoms, serum thyroxine and TRAb, thyroid ultrasound, and orbital computed tomography.

The chain is built from TRBV28 and TRBJ2-7; the D is unclear. The receptor was isolated from a woman between 18 and 29 years old with Graves disease. This material consisted of peripheral blood mononuclear cells (PBMCs), taken at new diagnosis, from a patient treated with antithyroid drugs. CDR3 in amino acids: CASSLHPGYEQYF. DNA for the CDR3: TGTGCCAGCAGTTTGCACCCAGGCTACGAGCAGTACTTC.